What follows describes a single TCR beta chain. Its antigen is as yet unknown. The repertoire was sequenced with immunoSEQ multiplex PCR; TCRdb's copy has only in-frame clones and lacks some. Here the sample spans thousands of clones, 90% to 95% being singletons. Repertoires were sampled repeatedly during chemoradiotherapy. The entry originates in a study of chemoradiotherapy in HPV16-positive cancers. CDR3 length equals 16 residues. V shed 3 bases, J shed 9 bases, and the junction held 10 bases outside the gene matches. Germline lookup yields CDR1 SGDLS and CDR2 YYNGEE. Overall study results and limits: Non-HPV-specific T cells did not expand in tumors during treatment, whereas candidate HPV-specific clones and E7-related motifs did. For HPV16-positive patients, expanding HPV-responsive T cells associated with longer recurrence-free survival. The functional HPV-specific definition rests on just a couple of HPV16-positive patients.

This TCR came from a human donor with HPV-associated anogenital cancer. This chain links TRBV9 with TRBJ2-3, with 13 bases fitting TRBD2. The sequencing used blood, collected from a patient who underwent chemoradiotherapy. CDR3: CASSAWGTSGTVTQYF. The CDR3 DNA is TGTGCCAGCAGCGCCTGGGGGACTAGCGGGACAGTCACGCAGTATTTT.